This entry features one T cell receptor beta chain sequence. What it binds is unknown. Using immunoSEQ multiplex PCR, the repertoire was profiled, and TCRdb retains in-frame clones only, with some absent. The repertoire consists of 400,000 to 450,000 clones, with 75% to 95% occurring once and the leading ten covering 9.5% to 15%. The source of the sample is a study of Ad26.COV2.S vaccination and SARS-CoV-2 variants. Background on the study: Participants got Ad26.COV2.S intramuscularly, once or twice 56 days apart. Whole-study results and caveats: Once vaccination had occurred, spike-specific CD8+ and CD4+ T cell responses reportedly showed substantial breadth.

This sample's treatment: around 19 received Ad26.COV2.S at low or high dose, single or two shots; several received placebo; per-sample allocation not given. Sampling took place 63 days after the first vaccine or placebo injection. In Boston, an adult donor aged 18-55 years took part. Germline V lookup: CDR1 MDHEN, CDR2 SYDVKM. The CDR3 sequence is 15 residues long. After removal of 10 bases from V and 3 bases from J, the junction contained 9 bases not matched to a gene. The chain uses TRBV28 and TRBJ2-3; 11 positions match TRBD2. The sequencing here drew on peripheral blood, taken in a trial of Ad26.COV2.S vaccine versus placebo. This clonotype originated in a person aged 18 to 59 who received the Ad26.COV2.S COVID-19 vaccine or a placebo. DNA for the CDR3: TGTGCCACCACCTTAGCGGGAGGGCCGACAGATACGCAGTATTTT. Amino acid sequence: CATTLAGGPTDTQYF.